This T cell receptor (beta chain) was sequenced during a study of Graves' ophthalmopathy and Graves' hyperthyroidism. Germline lookup yields CDR1 SEHNR and CDR2 FQNEAQ (reference sequence). Trimming cost V 3 bases and J 5 bases; bases outside gene matches: 7. This CDR3 is 16 amino acids long. Presentation of ophthalmopathy in the donors involved moderate-to-severe activity, CAS ≥3, NOSPECS ≥4 and a duration under 3 months. Researchers turned away patients with other autoimmune diseases, uncontrolled infections, pregnancy or lactation. Clinical symptoms, serum thyroxine, TRAb, thyroid ultrasound and orbital computed tomography formed the basis of diagnosis. A volume of around 9.5 ml of fresh peripheral blood supplied the PBMCs. CDR3 regions of TCR beta were amplified from RNA transcripts. First-round RT-PCR with HTBI primers preceded a second-round multiplex PCR. TCRdb reprocessed the multiplex PCR reads with MiXCR, giving one entry per CDR3 protein. The table shows 600,000 to 950,000 distinct CDR3 sequences, with 40% occurring only once.

The clonotype originates from an adult man with Graves' ophthalmopathy. Material for sequencing was peripheral blood. V gene TRBV7-9 combines with J gene TRBJ2-2; 9 nucleotides match TRBD1. The CDR3 DNA is TGTGCCAGCAGCTTCTACAGGGGGCCGGGGACCGGGGAGCTGTTTTTT. This sequence encodes CASSFYRGPGTGELFF.